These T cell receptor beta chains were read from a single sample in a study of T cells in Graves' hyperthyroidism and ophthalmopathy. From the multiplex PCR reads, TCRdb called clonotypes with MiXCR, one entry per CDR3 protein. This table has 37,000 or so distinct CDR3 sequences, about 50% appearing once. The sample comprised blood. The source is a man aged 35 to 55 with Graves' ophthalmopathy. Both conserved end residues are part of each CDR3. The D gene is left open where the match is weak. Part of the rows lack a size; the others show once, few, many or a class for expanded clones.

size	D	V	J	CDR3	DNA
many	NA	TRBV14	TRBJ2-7	CASSQTGGEQYF	TGTGCCAGCAGCCAAACCGGGGGCGAGCAGTACTTC
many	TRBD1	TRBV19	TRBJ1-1	CASSSSGTAYGYTEAFF	TGTGCCAGTAGTTCGTCCGGGACAGCGTATGGCTACACTGAAGCTTTCTTT
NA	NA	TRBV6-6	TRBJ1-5	CASSEAQGDQPQHF	TGTGCCAGCAGTGAAGCCCAGGGTGATCAGCCCCAGCATTTT
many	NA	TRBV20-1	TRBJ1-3	CSAYDIHSGNTIYF	TGCAGTGCTTACGACATCCACTCTGGAAACACCATATATTTT
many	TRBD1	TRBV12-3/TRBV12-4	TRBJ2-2	CASRRGQGAGTGELFF	TGTGCCAGCAGGAGGGGACAGGGGGCGGGCACCGGGGAGCTGTTTTTT
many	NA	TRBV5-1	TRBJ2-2	CASSLAGIPNTGELFF	TGCGCCAGCAGCTTGGCGGGGATACCGAACACCGGGGAGCTGTTTTTT
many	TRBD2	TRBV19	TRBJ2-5	CASSNKRLAGVRETQYF	TGTGCCAGTAGTAATAAGAGACTAGCGGGAGTGCGGGAGACCCAGTACTTC
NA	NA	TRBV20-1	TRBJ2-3	CSARSRDTDTQYF	TGCAGTGCTAGAAGCAGAGACACAGATACGCAGTATTTT
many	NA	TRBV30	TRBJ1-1	CAWGQPNTEAFF	TGTGCCTGGGGACAGCCGAACACTGAAGCTTTCTTT
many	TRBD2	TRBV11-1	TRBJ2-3	CASSLLYPLAGASDTQYF	TGTGCCAGCAGCCTTTTATATCCACTAGCGGGAGCGTCAGATACGCAGTATTTT
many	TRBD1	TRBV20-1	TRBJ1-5	CSARSGTGSNQPQHF	TGCAGTGCTAGATCCGGGACAGGGAGCAATCAGCCCCAGCATTTT
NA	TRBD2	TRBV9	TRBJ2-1	CASSAHSGSEPYNEQFF	TGTGCCAGCAGCGCCCATAGCGGGAGTGAACCCTACAATGAGCAGTTCTTC
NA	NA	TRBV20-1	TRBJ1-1	CSVFSGVDTSTGAFF	TGCAGTGTATTTAGCGGGGTGGACACAAGTACTGGTGCTTTCTTT
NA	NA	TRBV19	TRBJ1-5	CASSIGSGWSNQPQHF	TGTGCCAGTAGTATTGGGTCAGGCTGGAGCAATCAGCCCCAGCATTTT
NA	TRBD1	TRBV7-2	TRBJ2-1	CASSSGTGLYNEQFF	TGTGCCAGCAGCTCCGGGACAGGACTCTACAATGAGCAGTTCTTC
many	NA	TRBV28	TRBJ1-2	CASSSPVGGVYGYTF	TGTGCCAGCAGTTCCCCAGTTGGGGGGGTCTATGGCTACACCTTC
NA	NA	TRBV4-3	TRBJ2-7	CASSQDWSDYEQYF	TGCGCCAGCAGCCAAGATTGGTCGGACTACGAGCAGTACTTC
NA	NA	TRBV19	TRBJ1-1	CASTPYNSLGTEAFF	TGTGCCAGTACCCCATACAACAGCCTGGGCACTGAAGCTTTCTTT
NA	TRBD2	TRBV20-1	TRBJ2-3	CSAPGTSGADTQYF	TGCAGTGCTCCTGGGACTAGCGGGGCAGATACGCAGTATTTT
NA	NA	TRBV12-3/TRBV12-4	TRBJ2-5	CASSFPDSQETQYF	TGTGCCAGCAGTTTTCCAGATAGCCAAGAGACTCAGTACTTC
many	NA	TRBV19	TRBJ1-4	CASTRASATNEKLFF	TGTGCCAGTACCCGGGCTTCTGCAACTAATGAAAAACTGTTTTTT
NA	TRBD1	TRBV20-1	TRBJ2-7	CSASPGQGHYEQYF	TGCAGTGCTAGCCCTGGACAGGGGCACTACGAGCAGTACTTC
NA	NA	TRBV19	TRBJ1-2	CASRRTAYYGYTF	TGTGCCAGTAGGAGAACAGCCTACTATGGCTACACCTTC
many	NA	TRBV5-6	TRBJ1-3	CASSFRSSGNTIYF	TGTGCCAGCAGCTTCCGGAGCTCTGGAAACACCATATATTTT
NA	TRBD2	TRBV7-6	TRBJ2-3	CASSPGLAALGDTQYF	TGTGCCAGCAGCCCGGGACTAGCGGCACTGGGGGATACGCAGTATTTT
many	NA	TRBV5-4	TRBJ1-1	CASSRGGAVTEAFF	TGTGCCAGCAGCCGGGGAGGAGCGGTGACTGAAGCTTTCTTT
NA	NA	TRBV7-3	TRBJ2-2	CASRRPTMNTGELFF	TGTGCCAGCAGGCGCCCGACGATGAACACCGGGGAGCTGTTTTTT
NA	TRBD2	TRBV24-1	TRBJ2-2	CATSERDYPNTGELFF	TGTGCCACCAGTGAAAGGGACTACCCGAACACCGGGGAGCTGTTTTTT
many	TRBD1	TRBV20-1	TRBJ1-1	CSPHRGWDTEAFF	TGCAGTCCCCACAGGGGTTGGGACACTGAAGCTTTCTTT
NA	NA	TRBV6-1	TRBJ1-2	CANSEALGGGYGYTF	TGTGCCAACAGTGAAGCGCTCGGGGGAGGGTATGGCTACACCTTC
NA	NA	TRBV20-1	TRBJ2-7	CSAGGGLSYEQYF	TGCAGTGCCGGAGGGGGCCTCTCCTACGAGCAGTACTTC
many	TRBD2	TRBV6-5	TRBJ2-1	CASRAGTSGYNEQFF	TGTGCCAGCAGAGCCGGGACTAGCGGGTACAATGAGCAGTTCTTC
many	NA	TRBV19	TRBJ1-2	CASSMGAKGYTF	TGTGCCAGTAGTATGGGGGCCAAAGGCTACACCTTC
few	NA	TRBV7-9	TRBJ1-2	CASSLAGTGGNTF	TGTGCCAGCAGCTTGGCCGGGACGGGTGGAAACACCTTC
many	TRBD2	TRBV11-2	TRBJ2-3	CASSLNMKRGADTQYF	TGTGCCAGCAGCTTAAACATGAAGCGGGGGGCAGATACGCAGTATTTT
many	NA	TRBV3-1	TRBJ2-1	CASSQWDSINNEQFF	TGTGCCAGCAGCCAATGGGACTCAATAAACAATGAGCAGTTCTTC
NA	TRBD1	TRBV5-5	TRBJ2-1	CASSLARTGRNEQFF	TGTGCCAGCAGCTTGGCCCGGACAGGGAGAAATGAGCAGTTCTTC
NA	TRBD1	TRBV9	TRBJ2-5	CASSTRPGQGAGTQYF	TGTGCCAGCAGCACCAGGCCGGGACAGGGGGCCGGGACCCAGTACTTC
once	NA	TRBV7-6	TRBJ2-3	CASSPGSSSYNEQYF	TGTGCCAGCAGCCCGGGATCGAGCTCCTACAATGAGCAGTATTTT